This TCR beta chain was sequenced in a study of blood T cell repertoires in COVID-19. The wider study: Acute and convalescent COVID-19 samples came from the United States, Italy and Spain. PBMCs, B-cell-depleted T cells, or T cells provided the cDNA or gDNA that made up the material.

As originally analysed: Amplification of reference gene primers was used by the study to estimate nucleated cell counts. Assay used: immunoSEQ multiplex PCR; TCRdb lists only in-frame clones, some missing. V, J and clone size are those of that table, while D and trimming were read from the DNA. The sample gives over 70,000 clones, 80% to 90% of which show up once; approximately 12% is in the top ten. CDR1 and CDR2 from the germline V gene are SGHVS and FQNEAQ. The CDR3 loop spans 15 amino acids. Between the trimmed V and J ends, which lost 1 base and 4 bases, there was a span of 8 bases. This TCR was sampled from a man aged 80 or over with acute or convalescent COVID-19. The rearrangement joins TRBV7-8 to TRBJ1-6; tentatively, D is TRBD1 (5 bases). The sample consisted of peripheral blood. CDR3: CASSLGQNYNSPLHF. In DNA, the CDR3 is TGTGCCAGCAGCTTAGGACAGAATTATAATTCACCCCTCCACTTT.